This T cell receptor (beta chain) derives from a study of breast tumors, draining lymph nodes, adjacent tissues. CDR3 length: 14 amino acids. From germline, CDR1 is SGHRS and CDR2 YFSETQ. Trimming removed 6 bases from V and 3 bases from J, with 14 bases in between. This clonotype was recorded many times. The antigen remains undetermined. Study results and caveats: The lymph node origin of tumor T cells was framed as consistent with a hypothesis, not demonstrated. Tumor and nontumor repertoires were significantly more similar in luminal-like than in basal-like breast cancer. Tumor TCR diversity was below lymph nodes but above nontumor tissue.

Axillary draining lymph nodes of breast cancer patients supplied the node samples. TCRdb recomputed calls from the multiplex PCR reads with MiXCR, one row per CDR3 protein. Found here are some 140,000 distinct CDR3 sequences, 21% of them singletons; the top ten hold about 2%. This chain uses TRBV5-1 with TRBJ2-3; D is possibly TRBD2 (6 bases). This sequence was found in a female donor with breast cancer. Some clones in this sample may be carry-over from other donors' samples. The specimen sequenced was axillary lymph node tissue. The CDR3 DNA reads as TGCGCCAGCAACCCCGGGGGTGGTACAGATACGCAGTATTTT. Residues: CASNPGGGTDTQYF.